What follows are 29 T cell receptor beta chains derived from one specimen sequenced in a study of identical twins. From the 5' RACE reads, TCRdb called clonotypes with MiXCR, one entry per CDR3 protein. The table has just under 650,000 distinct CDR3 sequences, just over 7% seen once. A further study also used this sample, focusing on yellow fever vaccine responses in identical twins.

Sequencing was performed on PBMCs. The receptors stem from a young woman in good health.

Many counts were recorded for this clonotype. The rearrangement joins TRBV3-1 to TRBJ1-2; 8 bases are shared with TRBD1. J was trimmed by 3 bases and V by 1 base; bases with no gene match: 4. The V gene's germline CDR1 is LGHDT and CDR2 YNNKEL (reference sequence). The CDR3 sequence is 15 residues long. The DNA for the CDR3 is TGTGCCAGCAGCCAAGCGGACAGGGAAGACTATGGCTACACCTTC. Translation gives CASSQADREDYGYTF.

This clonotype was seen many times. The chain is built from TRBV5-5 and TRBJ2-2; TRBD1 or TRBD2 may be the D gene (5 bases each). Per the germline V gene, CDR1 is SGHKS and CDR2 is YYEKEE (reference sequence). V was cut by 5 bases and J by 5 bases, with 13 bases left in between. The length of the CDR3 is 14 residues. In DNA form, the CDR3 reads TGTGCCAGCAGTCTGGGGCCGGGGACCGGGGAGCTGTTTTTT. It codes for CASSLGPGTGELFF.

V usage is TRBV27 and J usage is TRBJ1-5, with unresolved D. CDR3 length: 13 amino acids. Trimming pared 0 bases from V and 4 bases from J, leaving 4 bases between. Germline V gene sequence: CDR1 MNHEY, CDR2 SMNVEV (reference sequence). The CDR3 protein is CASSLSQNQPQHF. DNA for the CDR3: TGTGCCAGCAGTTTATCTCAGAATCAGCCCCAGCATTTT.

This clonotype was observed a few times. The chain uses TRBV12-3 or TRBV12-4 and TRBJ2-2; D may be TRBD1 (6 bases). Trimming cost V 8 bases and J 6 bases, with 19 bases left between them. CDR3 length: 15 residues. For the CDR3, the DNA is TGTGCCAGCTTCTCCGGGACAAGTAATTCCGGGGAGCTGTTTTTT. Residues: CASFSGTSNSGELFF.

This clonotype was detected ten times or more. This chain uses TRBV5-1 with TRBJ2-3; 11 bases agree with TRBD2. Per the germline V gene, CDR1 is SGHRS and CDR2 is YFSETQ. The CDR3 has 17 residues. Trimming removed 4 bases from V and 2 bases from J; junction bases left unmatched: 9. In DNA form, the CDR3 reads TGCGCCAGCAGCGAAAATAGCGGGAGGGCCTCCACAGATACGCAGTATTTT. It is translated as CASSENSGRASTDTQYF.

This clonotype occurred a few times. This chain uses TRBV14 with TRBJ2-3, with TRBD2 identical over 13 bases. Germline V gene sequence: CDR1 SGHDN, CDR2 FVKESK. J lost 0 bases, V lost 3 bases, and 6 bases had no gene match. This CDR3 has 18 amino acids. CDR3 protein: CASSHSGTSGTSTDTQYF. The CDR3 DNA follows: TGTGCCAGCAGCCACTCAGGGACTAGCGGGACCAGCACAGATACGCAGTATTTT.

This clonotype was recorded at least ten times. The chain couples TRBV6-1 to TRBJ2-4; D uncertain. The germline V gene encodes CDR1 MNHNS and CDR2 SASEGT. V gave up 6 bases and J gave up 0 bases, with 6 bases separating them. The CDR3 is 13 amino acids. CDR3 sequence (DNA): TGTGCCAGCAGAAGAACAGCCAAAAACATTCAGTACTTC. This sequence encodes CASRRTAKNIQYF.

The chain recombines TRBV20-1 with TRBJ2-1; the match to TRBD2 covers 13 bases. CDR1 and CDR2 (germline): DFQATT, SNEGSKA (reference sequence). The CDR3 contains 16 residues. V lost 0 bases, J lost 8 bases, and 7 bases stayed unmatched. CDR3 protein: CSARDGTSGIFDEQFF. The CDR3 DNA follows: TGCAGTGCTAGAGACGGGACTAGCGGGATTTTCGATGAGCAGTTCTTC.

This clonotype showed up many times. The chain couples TRBV2 to TRBJ2-7, with 7 nucleotides matching TRBD2. CDR3 size: 12 residues. Germline V gene lookup returns CDR1 SNHLY and CDR2 FYNNEI. V gave up 7 bases and J gave up 3 bases; unmatched junction bases: 3. DNA for the CDR3: TGTGCCAGCACCAGGACTAGCTACGAGCAGTACTTC. It specifies CASTRTSYEQYF.

This clonotype was detected only once. The chain joins TRBV29-1 to TRBJ1-2; weak D call: TRBD1 (5 bases). The CDR3 consists of 14 residues. Trimming cost V 2 bases and J 8 bases, with 18 bases left between them. Germline lookup yields CDR1 SQVTM and CDR2 ANQGSEA. CDR3 sequence (DNA): TGCAGCGTTGAACGCGGGACCGGGGGAACGGGCTACACCTTC. It specifies CSVERGTGGTGYTF.

The chain uses TRBV27 and TRBJ2-6; 7 bases are a match to TRBD2. After removal of 5 bases from V and 2 bases from J, the junction contained 9 bases not matched to a gene. CDR1 and CDR2 (germline): MNHEY, SMNVEV (reference sequence). This CDR3 has 17 residues. This chain's CDR3 is CASSTYLGGTGANVLTF. In DNA form, the CDR3 reads TGTGCCAGCAGTACCTACCTGGGGGGGACTGGGGCCAACGTCCTGACTTTC.

This clonotype was observed a handful of times. The chain joins TRBV7-9 to TRBJ2-1; tentative D call: TRBD1 (6 bases). The V gene's germline CDR1 is SEHNR and CDR2 FQNEAQ (reference sequence). With 1 base removed from V and 7 bases from J, the gap between germline ends came to 17 bases. The CDR3 runs to 16 residues. DNA for the CDR3: TGTGCCAGCAGCTTAGGCCACAGGGTTGGCTCAAATGAGCAGTTCTTC. Translating gives CASSLGHRVGSNEQFF.

At least ten counts were recorded for this clonotype. V and J are TRBV5-1 and TRBJ1-1, with TRBD1 matching 7 bases. CDR3 length equals 13 residues. The germline V gene has CDR1 SGHRS and CDR2 YFSETQ. The ends lost 4 bases at V and 2 bases at J; junction bases unmatched: 2. This chain's CDR3 is CASSRDSNTEAFF. The DNA of the CDR3 is TGCGCCAGCAGCAGGGACAGCAACACTGAAGCTTTCTTT.

This clonotype appeared many times. The chain employs TRBV12-3 or TRBV12-4 and TRBJ2-1; D may be TRBD1 (6 bases). The CDR3 covers 16 residues. V gave up 5 bases and J gave up 6 bases, with 20 bases separating them. CDR3 nucleotide sequence: TGTGCCAGCAGTCCCCAGGGGTTTTTTGTTGCCAATGAGCAGTTCTTC. It codes for CASSPQGFFVANEQFF.

This clonotype was detected a few times. This rearrangement joins TRBV5-1 to TRBJ2-1; D gene uncertain. The length of the CDR3 is 16 residues. Germline assignment: CDR1 SGHRS and CDR2 YFSETQ. Trimming took 0 bases from V and 6 from J, leaving 16 bases between them. CDR3 sequence: CASSLVPAVTFNEQFF. In DNA form, the CDR3 reads TGCGCCAGCAGCTTGGTTCCAGCAGTCACGTTCAATGAGCAGTTCTTC.

This clonotype appeared a few times. The chain couples TRBV2 to TRBJ2-5; D assignment may be TRBD1 or TRBD2 (5 bases each). V lost 7 bases and J 4 bases, leaving 16 bases between the germline ends. The CDR3 has 14 residues. Germline-derived CDR1 and CDR2 are SNHLY and FYNNEI. CDR3 sequence: CASIPRGVAETQYF. The CDR3, as DNA: TGTGCCAGCATCCCACGGGGCGTTGCAGAGACCCAGTACTTC.

The gene calls are TRBV7-9 and TRBJ2-1; D is undetermined. Germline values: CDR1 SEHNR, CDR2 FQNEAQ (reference sequence). There are 11 residues in the CDR3. Trimming removed 8 bases at V and 5 bases at J, with 7 bases between. The CDR3 spells CASAPNNEQFF. The CDR3 nucleotides are TGTGCCAGCGCCCCGAACAATGAGCAGTTCTTC. Supplemented by reference TRBV7-9 and TRBJ2-1, the full variable domain reads DTGVSQNPRHKITKRGQNVTFRCDPISEHNRLYWYRQTLGQGPEFLTYFQNEAQLEKSRLLSDRFSAERPKGSFSTLEIQRTEQGDSAMYLCASAPNNEQFFGPGTRLTVL.

The V gene is TRBV11-2, the J gene TRBJ2-6, with D possibly TRBD1 on 5 matching bases. CDR1 SGHAT and CDR2 FQNNGV come from the germline V gene. The CDR3 extends over 18 amino acids. V was pared by 5 bases and J by 0 bases, with 17 bases between. DNA of the CDR3: TGTGCCAGCAGCCCATTTGAACAGGTTCACTCTGGGGCCAACGTCCTGACTTTC. Translating gives CASSPFEQVHSGANVLTF.

This sequence joins TRBV7-9 and TRBJ2-3, with 14 nucleotides matching TRBD2. Unmatched junction bases numbered 6, after V lost 5 bases and J lost 2 bases. This CDR3 comprises 17 residues. CDR1 is SEHNR and CDR2 is FQNEAQ in the germline V gene (reference sequence). The CDR3 loop is CASSPGLAGGPTDTQYF. CDR3 bases: TGTGCCAGCAGCCCCGGACTAGCGGGAGGTCCCACAGATACGCAGTATTTT.

This clonotype was detected a few times. The chain couples TRBV5-1 to TRBJ2-7, with 9 bases matching TRBD1. V lost 6 bases, J lost 3 bases, and 4 bases stayed unmatched. CDR1 and CDR2 from the germline V gene are SGHRS and YFSETQ. This CDR3 has 13 residues. As DNA, the CDR3 is TGCGCCAGCAACTGGGGACAGGGCTACGAGCAGTACGTC. Amino acids: CASNWGQGYEQYV.

Many counts were recorded for this clonotype. The genes are TRBV27 and TRBJ2-7; weak D call: TRBD2 (6 bases). V was pared by 3 bases and J by 1 base, with 7 bases between. The CDR3 consists of 13 residues. Germline CDR1 reads MNHEY; CDR2 reads SMNVEV (reference sequence). The CDR3 region is CASSFGRSYEQYF. Here the CDR3 DNA reads TGTGCCAGCAGTTTCGGGAGATCCTACGAGCAGTACTTC.

In this sample, this clonotype turned up many times. One junction end does not reproduce the germline sequence, and a read error may be involved. The V gene is TRBV5-1, the J gene TRBJ2-5, with D possibly TRBD1 on 5 matching bases. The germline gives CDR1 SGHRS, CDR2 YFSETQ. The CDR3 spans 13 residues. The CDR3 DNA reads TGTGCCAGCAGTTTCCAGGGTCAAGAGACCCAGTACTTC. It yields the protein CASSFQGQETQYF.

This clonotype was seen at least ten times. The rearrangement joins TRBV24-1 to TRBJ2-3, with D tentatively TRBD2 (5 bases). CDR3 size: 14 residues. The germline gives CDR1 KGHDR, CDR2 SFDVKD. The V end lost 0 bases, the J end lost 4 bases, and 7 bases lay between the germline ends. The CDR3 DNA reads as TGTGCCACCAGTGATTTGCTAGCTTCAGATACGCAGTATTTT. Protein sequence: CATSDLLASDTQYF.

This clonotype was detected a few times. The chain joins TRBV2 to TRBJ2-5; possible D gene TRBD2, 5 bases. Germline V gene lookup returns CDR1 SNHLY and CDR2 FYNNEI. The CDR3 sequence is 14 residues long. Trimming cost V 7 bases and J 0 bases, with 12 bases left between them. CDR3 bases: TGTGCCAGCATCCATGGGGAGTACCAAGAGACCCAGTACTTC. It is translated as CASIHGEYQETQYF.

The rearrangement uses TRBV6-2 or TRBV6-3 and TRBJ2-5; D is tentatively TRBD1 or TRBD2 (6 bases each). Germline lookup yields CDR1 MNHEY and CDR2 SVGEGT. CDR3 size: 13 residues. V dropped 4 bases and J dropped 5 bases, with 11 bases sitting between them. The CDR3 nucleotides read TGTGCCAGCAGTTGGGGGGCGGGGGAGACCCAGTACTTC. Translating it yields CASSWGAGETQYF.

This clonotype was picked up many times. This chain connects TRBV5-1 to TRBJ2-7; D assignment may be TRBD1 or TRBD2 (5 bases each). The ends were cut back, 1 base at V and 1 base at J, with 9 bases in the middle. This CDR3 is 14 amino acids long. The germline V gene encodes CDR1 SGHRS and CDR2 YFSETQ. In nucleotides, the CDR3 is TGCGCCAGCAGCTTGAGGGACGGATCCTACGAGCAGTACTTC. Its protein is CASSLRDGSYEQYF.

This clonotype was picked up a small number of times. The chain uses TRBV2 and TRBJ2-4; 9 positions agree with TRBD2. The germline V gene encodes CDR1 SNHLY and CDR2 FYNNEI. Germline trimming cut 3 bases from V and 7 bases from J; bases unmatched to any gene: 10. The CDR3 runs 16 residues. CDR3 DNA sequence: TGTGCCAGCAGTGATGGGGCGGGAGGGCCCCTGAACATTCAGTACTTC. This gives the protein CASSDGAGGPLNIQYF.

In this sample, this clonotype turned up many times. The J gene is TRBJ2-4, the V gene TRBV18; 8 nucleotides align to TRBD1. This CDR3 has 15 residues. Germline assignment: CDR1 KGHSH and CDR2 LQKENI. V trimming: 5 bases; J trimming: 7 bases; junction bases outside the gene matches: 10. CDR3 residues: CASSTNRGAWNIQYF. CDR3 nucleotides: TGTGCCAGCTCAACCAACAGGGGGGCCTGGAACATTCAGTACTTC.

In this sample, this clonotype turned up many times. J is TRBJ2-1 and V is TRBV24-1, with 9 bases lining up with TRBD1. This CDR3 region has 15 residues. Trimming took 6 bases from V and 7 from J; bases not matched to a gene: 9. Germline V gives CDR1 KGHDR, CDR2 SFDVKD. CDR3 amino acids: CATSPNRGLWNEQFF. CDR3 DNA sequence: TGTGCCACCAGTCCTAACAGGGGGCTGTGGAATGAGCAGTTCTTC.